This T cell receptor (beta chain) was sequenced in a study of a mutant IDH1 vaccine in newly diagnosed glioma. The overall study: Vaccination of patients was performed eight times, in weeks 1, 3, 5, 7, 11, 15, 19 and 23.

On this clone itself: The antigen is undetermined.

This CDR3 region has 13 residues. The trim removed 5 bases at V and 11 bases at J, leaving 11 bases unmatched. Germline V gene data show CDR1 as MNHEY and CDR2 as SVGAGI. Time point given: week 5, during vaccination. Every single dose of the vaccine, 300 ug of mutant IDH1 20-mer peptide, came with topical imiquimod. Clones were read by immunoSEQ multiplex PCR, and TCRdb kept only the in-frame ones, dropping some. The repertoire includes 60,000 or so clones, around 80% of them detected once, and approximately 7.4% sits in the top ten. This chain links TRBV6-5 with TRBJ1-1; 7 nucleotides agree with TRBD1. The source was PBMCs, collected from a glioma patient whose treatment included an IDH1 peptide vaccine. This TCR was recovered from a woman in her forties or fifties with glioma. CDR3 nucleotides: TGTGCCAGCAGTGCGGACAGGCCCGCCACGGCTTTCTTT. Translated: CASSADRPATAFF.